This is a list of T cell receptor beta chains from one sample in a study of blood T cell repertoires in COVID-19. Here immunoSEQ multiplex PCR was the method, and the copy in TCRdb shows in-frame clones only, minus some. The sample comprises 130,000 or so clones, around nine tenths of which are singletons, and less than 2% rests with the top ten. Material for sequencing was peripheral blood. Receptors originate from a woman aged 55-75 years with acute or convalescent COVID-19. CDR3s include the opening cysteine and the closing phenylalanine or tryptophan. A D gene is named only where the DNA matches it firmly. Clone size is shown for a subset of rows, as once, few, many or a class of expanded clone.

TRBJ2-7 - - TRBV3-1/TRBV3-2 TGTGCCAGCAGCCCTAGGGGTCACTCCTACGAGCAGTACTTC CASSPRGHSYEQYF
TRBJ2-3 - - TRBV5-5 TGTGCCAGCAGCTTGGGGAGGGGCACAGATACGCAGTATTTT CASSLGRGTDTQYF
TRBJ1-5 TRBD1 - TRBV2 TGTGCCAGCAGCTTAGGGACAGGGAAGACTCAGCCCCAGCATTTT CASSLGTGKTQPQHF
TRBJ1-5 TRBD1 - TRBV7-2 TGTGCCAGCAGCTTAGGGACAGGGGTCAATCAGCCCCAGCATTTT CASSLGTGVNQPQHF
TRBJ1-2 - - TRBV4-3 TGCGCCAGCAGCAACACAGGGCGCTATGGCTACACCTTC CASSNTGRYGYTF
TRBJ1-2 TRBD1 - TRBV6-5 TGTGCCAGCAGTCCGGACAGGGTGGGCTATGGCTACACCTTC CASSPDRVGYGYTF
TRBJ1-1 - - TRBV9 TGTGCCAGCAGCCCGTCCCAGGGGTACACTGAAGCTTTCTTT CASSPSQGYTEAFF
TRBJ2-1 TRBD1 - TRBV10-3 TGTGCCATCAGTCAAGGACAGGCAACCTACAATGAGCAGTTCTTC CAISQGQATYNEQFF
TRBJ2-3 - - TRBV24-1 TGTGCCACCGCGGGACAGACAGATACGCAGTATTTT CATAGQTDTQYF
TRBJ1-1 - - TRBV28 TGTGCCAGCAGTTTCGGCGACAGAGTGAACACTGAAGCTTTCTTT CASSFGDRVNTEAFF
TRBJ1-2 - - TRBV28 TGTGCCAGCAGTTTGGGCCACCCACCCGGCTACACCTTC CASSLGHPPGYTF
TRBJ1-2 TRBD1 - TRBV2 TGTGCCAGCAGACAGGGGCAGGGGCATGGCTACACCTTC CASRQGQGHGYTF
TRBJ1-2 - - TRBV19 TGTGCCAGTAGTATGGAGACCCTTTATGGCTACACCTTC CASSMETLYGYTF
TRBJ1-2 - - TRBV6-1 TGTGCCAGCAGTGATCGACAGACCAGCTATGGCTACACCTTC CASSDRQTSYGYTF
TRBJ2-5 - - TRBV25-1 TGTGCCAGCGAGCAGGGCTCCCAGTACTTC CASEQGSQYF
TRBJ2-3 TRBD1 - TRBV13 TGTGCCAGCAGCCCCGGGACAGGCCGAACAGATACGCAGTATTTT CASSPGTGRTDTQYF
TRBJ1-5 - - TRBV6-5 TGTGCCAGCAGTTCCCGAAGAGCAGGCTTCAATCAGCCCCAGCATTTT CASSSRRAGFNQPQHF
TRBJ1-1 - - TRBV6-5 TGTGCCAGCAGTTCACCGGCGGCCAAAGAAGCTTTCTTT CASSSPAAKEAFF
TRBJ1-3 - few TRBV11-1 TGTGCCAGCACCAGAGACAGTGGAAACACCATATATTTT CASTRDSGNTIYF
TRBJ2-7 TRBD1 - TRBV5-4 TGTGCCAGCAGCTTGGGGGACAGGGGGCACGAGCAGTACTTC CASSLGDRGHEQYF
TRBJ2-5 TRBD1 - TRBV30 TGTGCCTGGGGGGACAGCCAAGAGACCCAGTACTTC CAWGDSQETQYF
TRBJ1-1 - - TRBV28 TGTGCCAGCAGGCTAGGCTGGGACAAAGCTTTCTTT CASRLGWDKAFF
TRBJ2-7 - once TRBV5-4 TGTGCCAGCCAAGGTGGAGGTCTGCGGGGAGCCGAGCAGTACTTC CASQGGGLRGAEQYF
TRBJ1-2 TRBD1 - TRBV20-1 TGCAGTGCTAGTGAGGGGACAGGCTATGGCTACACCTTC CSASEGTGYGYTF
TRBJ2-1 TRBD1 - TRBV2 TGTGCCAGCAGAGGACAGGGACTGGCCTACAATGAGCAGTTCTTC CASRGQGLAYNEQFF
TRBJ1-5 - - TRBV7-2 TGTGCCAGCAGCTTAAGTCCCGCGGCAAATCAGCCCCAGCATTTT CASSLSPAANQPQHF
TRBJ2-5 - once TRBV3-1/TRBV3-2 TGTGCCAGCAGCCAAGAGAAGGCCCTAGCCGGGGAGACCCAGTACTTC CASSQEKALAGETQYF
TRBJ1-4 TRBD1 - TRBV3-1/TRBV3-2 TGTGCCAGCAGTCAAAGACAGGGGTCGGAAAAACTGTTTTTT CASSQRQGSEKLFF
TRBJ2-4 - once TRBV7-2 TGTGCCAGCAGCCCGAAGGGGGGGGACATTCAGTACTTC CASSPKGGDIQYF
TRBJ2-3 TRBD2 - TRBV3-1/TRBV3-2 TGTGCCAGCAGCCCTTCAGTCCGGGGGGGCGTGGGAGATACGCAGTATTTT CASSPSVRGGVGDTQYF
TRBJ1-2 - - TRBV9 TGTGCCAGCAGCGGGGCAGCCTCCTTCTATGGCTACACCTTC CASSGAASFYGYTF
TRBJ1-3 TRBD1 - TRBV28 TGTGCCAGCAGTTTAGGGCAGGGGGCATACACCATATATTTT CASSLGQGAYTIYF
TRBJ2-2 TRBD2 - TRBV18 TGTGCCAGCTCACTAGGACTAGCGGGGACGGCCGGGGAGCTGTTTTTT CASSLGLAGTAGELFF
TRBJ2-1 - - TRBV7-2 TGTGCCAGCAGCCCGTCCTCCGGGACATCCAATGAGCAGTTCTTC CASSPSSGTSNEQFF
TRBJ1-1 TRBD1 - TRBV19 TGTGCCGGACAGGGGGGCACTGAAGCTTTCTTT CAGQGGTEAFF